Below, one TCR beta chain is given with its context. Its antigen remains unidentified. No much larger clone exists at a distance of one base, and base qualities are not known. This sample is part of a study of T cells in Graves' hyperthyroidism and ophthalmopathy (dated by TCRdb to the late 2010s). Regarding the research as a whole: Peripheral blood was collected at initial diagnosis, before any treatment. TCR V-J signatures able to tell the groups apart were searched for in a discovery cohort of 95 or so patients, of whom over 40 had Graves' ophthalmopathy and roughly 59 had stable Graves' hyperthyroidism. The study also compared thyroid tissue and blood T-cell repertoires from more than 5 Graves' hyperthyroidism patients. The 100 discovery patients were randomly split 7:3 into training and test sets. Following sampling, methimazole starting at 30 mg daily was given to hyperthyroidism patients, and high-dose intravenous methylprednisolone was given to ophthalmopathy patients. An independent validation cohort of under 20 hyperthyroidism patients and about 16 patients who later progressed to ophthalmopathy tested prospective prediction of ophthalmopathy. According to the paper, TCR Vbeta CDR3 sequencing was carried out on approximately 140 peripheral blood samples, which came from some 41 ophthalmopathy, around 74 hyperthyroidism and roughly 17 progressor patients.

From its cysteine to its phenylalanine, the CDR3 spans 15 amino acids. The CDR3 DNA has 45 bases and is translated from base 1. The germline V gene provides CDR1 SGHVS and CDR2 FQNEAQ. V and J lose 3 bases and 5 bases, and a span of 14 bases separates them. Graves' hyperthyroidism was defined as stable when no progression to ophthalmopathy occurred over 18 months of follow-up. Hyperthyroidism patients were aged 18 to 65 years and newly diagnosed, with disease duration of less than 2 months. Any patient with an uncontrolled infection, another autoimmune disease, pregnancy or lactation was excluded. Clinical symptoms, serum thyroxine and TRAb, thyroid ultrasound, and orbital computed tomography formed the basis for the diagnoses. Ficoll-Paque density gradient centrifugation was used to isolate PBMCs from about 10 ml of fresh peripheral blood. Total RNA was extracted using Trizol reagent, and RNA quality was assessed on an Agilent 2100 Bioanalyzer.

Summary of the overall study and its limitations: In validation, progression to ophthalmopathy was predicted by the model with roughly 69% sensitivity and just over 72% specificity, a median of about 6 months before onset. In cross-validation, a model built on a 13 V-J signature told ophthalmopathy apart from stable hyperthyroidism with approximately 90% sensitivity and roughly 82% specificity, and in testing the same model reached 80%/75%. Sample size was not statistically predetermined, and blinding of investigators to group allocation was not performed. Most expanded thyroid clonotypes (frequency above 0.001) were also detected in blood, a finding suggesting that blood repertoires may reflect thyroid immune responses.

The TCR beta CDR3 regions were amplified from the RNA transcripts. A first-round RT-PCR of the TCR CDR3 used the HTBI primer set with the Qiagen OneStep RT-PCR kit. Libraries were constructed in a second round of multiplex PCR, after which size selection and purification were carried out. The libraries were sequenced on an Illumina HiSeq2000 using paired-end 100 bp reads. Concerning the study's data processing: Raw data were processed with SOAPnuke, discarding reads with adapters, uncalled bases, mean Phred below 15, or no exact constant-primer or identifier match. COPE v1.2.5 was used to merge high-quality paired reads, and clonotypes were defined as unique nucleotide sequences. MiTCR v1.1 was used to align clonotypes to the IMGT TRBV, TRBD and TRBJ reference segments. Only V-J combinations with frequency above 0.0001, covering about 99% of repertoires, were analysed. The TCS score was defined as the ratio of F50 (clonal expansion) to E x V (chaos), calculated using BLOSUM62-based TCRdist between CDR3 peptides within each V-J. Welch's t-statistics and random forest reduced 500 to 550 V-J features to roughly 13, which were used in a naive Bayes classifier (R e1071). Through fastp at Q25 and MiXCR, TCRdb rebuilt clones from the public reads, retaining in-frame beta chains. Under each unique CDR3 protein, matching rows form one entry showing the most common genes and DNA. These V and J calls originate from TCRdb's pipeline instead of the authors' own analysis. The sample table records some 760,000 distinct CDR3 sequences; less than 15% of these occur just once. 10% of the sample goes to the ten largest clones.

This sequence originates from a woman between 18 and 29 years old with Graves' hyperthyroidism. The chain links TRBV7-8 with TRBJ2-1, and possibly TRBD2, on 5 matching bases. Material for sequencing was blood. CDR3 region: CASSLGSSGNNEQFF. The nucleotides are TGTGCCAGCAGCTTGGGGTCGAGCGGAAACAATGAGCAGTTCTTC. Where the CDR3 stops, the reference TRBV7-8 and TRBJ2-1 genes take over; the full variable domain is GAGVSQSPRYKVAKRGQDVALRCDPISGHVSLFWYQQALGQGPEFLTYFQNEAQLDKSGLPSDRFFAERPEGSVSTLKIQRTQQEDSAVYLCASSLGSSGNNEQFFGPGTRLTVL.